A selection of T cell receptor beta chains follows, all from one sample in a study of PD-1 blockade in classical Hodgkin lymphoma. Generated by immunoSEQ multiplex PCR, the TCRdb table keeps only in-frame clones and is missing some. The sample lists over 25,000 clones, roughly 70% occurring once. Sequenced material: peripheral blood mononuclear cells (PBMCs), taken before the second cycle of nivolumab. The receptors here all came from a human donor with classical Hodgkin lymphoma. CDR3s include the opening cysteine and the closing phenylalanine or tryptophan. The order of the fields is V gene, J gene, clone size, D gene, CDR3 protein, CDR3 DNA. The D gene is left open where the match is weak. Only some rows state a clone size, as once, few, many or a class for expanded clones.

TRBV5-4	TRBJ2-4	NA	TRBD1	CASSPMTGVKNIQYF	TGTGCCAGCAGCCCTATGACAGGGGTCAAAAACATTCAGTACTTC
TRBV6-1	TRBJ2-7	NA	TRBD1	CASSVRDRGVYEQYF	TGTGCCAGCAGTGTCCGGGACAGGGGTGTCTACGAGCAGTACTTC
TRBV4-2	TRBJ1-5	NA	TRBD1	CASSPEGQGNQPQHF	TGTGCCAGCAGCCCGGAGGGACAGGGAAATCAGCCCCAGCATTTT
TRBV29-1	TRBJ1-1	NA	NA	CSVAEQAMNTEAFF	TGCAGCGTTGCCGAACAGGCAATGAACACTGAAGCTTTCTTT
TRBV19	TRBJ2-1	few	NA	CASSSHQGSGPPSQFF	TGTGCCAGTAGTAGCCACCAGGGGAGCGGACCCCCGTCGCAGTTCTTC
TRBV5-1	TRBJ2-1	NA	TRBD1	CASSLNRGSSTPHNEQFF	TGCGCCAGCAGCTTAAACAGGGGGTCATCAACCCCTCACAATGAGCAGTTCTTC
TRBV19	TRBJ2-3	NA	NA	CASSMVTGGDTQYF	TGTGCCAGTAGTATGGTGACTGGCGGGGATACGCAGTATTTT
TRBV7-2	TRBJ1-1	NA	NA	CASSRTQNTEAFF	TGTGCCAGCAGCCGGACACAGAACACTGAAGCTTTCTTT
TRBV10-3	TRBJ1-2	NA	NA	CAISEDPTVPYGYTF	TGTGCCATCAGTGAAGATCCAACAGTCCCATATGGCTACACCTTC
TRBV7-9	TRBJ2-3	NA	TRBD1	CASSFGQGRDTQYF	TGTGCCAGCAGCTTTGGACAGGGTAGAGATACGCAGTATTTT
TRBV11-2	TRBJ1-2	NA	NA	CASSPFRSDYGYTF	TGTGCCAGCAGTCCTTTTAGAAGTGACTATGGCTACACCTTC
TRBV5-8	TRBJ1-5	NA	NA	CASRLDKAQHF	TGTGCCAGCAGGTTGGACAAGGCCCAGCATTTT
TRBV18	TRBJ1-2	few	NA	CASSPSDTRGYTF	TGTGCCAGCTCACCGTCCGATACCAGGGGCTACACCTTC
TRBV28	TRBJ2-1	NA	NA	CASRRRTYNEQFF	TGTGCCAGCAGACGACGGACCTACAATGAGCAGTTCTTC
TRBV5-1	TRBJ1-1	NA	NA	CASSSTTVNTEAFF	TGCGCCAGCAGCTCCACGACGGTGAACACTGAAGCTTTCTTT